The 25 T cell receptor beta chains reported below all come from one sample, sequenced in a study of cytomegalovirus exposure and HLA in healthy donors. Repertoires were generated with immunoSEQ multiplex PCR, while TCRdb's copy carries only in-frame clones and drops some. The sample has more than 300,000 clones, 86% seen once. The sample was PBMCs. These receptors were collected from a woman between 18 and 29 years old in good health and CMV-seronegative.

This clone has just one count. The chain couples TRBV25-1 to TRBJ2-2, with 7 bases fitting TRBD2. The CDR3 has 18 residues. With 7 bases clipped from V and 6 bases from J, the junction kept 20 bases outside the gene matches. The germline CDR1 and CDR2 sequences are MGHDK and SYGVNS. CDR3 coding DNA: TGTGCCAGCATGGGGGGGTCTAGCTGGAACGGTTGGCCCGGGGAGCTGTTTTTT. This encodes CASMGGSSWNGWPGELFF.

The gene calls are TRBV20-1 and TRBJ1-2, with no clear D. The CDR3 is 11 amino acids. Per the germline V gene, CDR1 is DFQATT and CDR2 is SNEGSKA (reference sequence). V was cut by 7 bases and J by 2 bases, with 8 bases left in between. CDR3 in DNA: TGCAGTGACAGACCAAACTATGGCTACACCTTC. This gives the protein CSDRPNYGYTF.

The chain uses TRBV2 and TRBJ1-1; unclear D gene. This CDR3 comprises 14 residues. The germline V gene encodes CDR1 SNHLY and CDR2 FYNNEI. The germline V and J ends were trimmed by 10 bases and 1 base, with 16 bases remaining between them. DNA for the CDR3: TGTGCCACCTTTCCGGGGATACAGAACACTGAAGCTTTCTTT. This encodes CATFPGIQNTEAFF.

This sequence joins TRBV2 and TRBJ1-5; 7 nucleotides line up with TRBD1. V gave up 3 bases and J gave up 5 bases; unmatched junction bases: 7. Germline CDR1 and CDR2: SNHLY and FYNNEI. The CDR3 totals 15 residues. The CDR3 protein is CASSDRQGVHQPQHF. CDR3 sequence (DNA): TGTGCCAGCAGTGATAGGCAGGGGGTGCATCAGCCCCAGCATTTT. The variable domain in full, completed from reference TRBV2 and TRBJ1-5, reads EPEVTQTPSHQVTQMGQEVILRCVPISNHLYFYWYRQILGQKVEFLVSFYNNEISEKSEIFDDQFSVERPDGSNFTLKIRSTKLEDSAMYFCASSDRQGVHQPQHFGDGTRLSIL.

This chain joins TRBV5-4 and TRBJ2-7; D is perhaps TRBD1 (6 bases). V dropped 3 bases and J dropped 2 bases, with 12 bases sitting between them. CDR1 SGHNT and CDR2 YYREEE come from the germline V gene (reference sequence). The CDR3 contains 14 residues. The CDR3 nucleotides read TGTGCCAGCAGCTCGCCGGACAGTCCCTACGAGCAGTACTTC. Its translation: CASSSPDSPYEQYF.

The CDR3 loop is CASSRPGGRPQSVAKNIQYF. The CDR3 DNA reads TGTGCCAGCAGTCGCCCTGGCGGGAGGCCCCAATCCGTAGCCAAAAACATTCAGTACTTC. The chain couples TRBV2 to TRBJ2-4, with 8 nucleotides matching TRBD2. Germline V CDR1 and CDR2: SNHLY, FYNNEI. This CDR3 comprises 20 residues. Germline trimming cut 5 bases from V and 0 bases from J; bases unmatched to any gene: 18.

The chain uses TRBV28 and TRBJ2-5, with D perhaps matching TRBD2 (6 bases). V lost 11 bases and J lost 5, with 18 bases in between. CDR3 size: 13 residues. CDR1 MDHEN and CDR2 SYDVKM come from the germline V gene. CDR3 in DNA: TGTGCCGCGTCGACAGCTCGGGGGGAGACCCAGTACTTC. This encodes CAASTARGETQYF.

The chain uses TRBV6-1 and TRBJ1-2; D call uncertain. This CDR3 comprises 16 residues. Trimming took off 1 base at V and 0 bases at J, with 12 bases between the two ends. Germline V gene data show CDR1 as MNHNS and CDR2 as SASEGT. CDR3 amino acids: CASSEGANRPNYGYTF. For the CDR3, the DNA is TGTGCCAGCAGTGAAGGGGCGAACAGACCTAACTATGGCTACACCTTC.

The chain couples TRBV28 to TRBJ2-2; 13 nucleotides line up with TRBD2. This CDR3 has 16 amino acids. The germline V gene has CDR1 MDHEN and CDR2 SYDVKM. The trim removed 5 bases at V and 6 bases at J, leaving 6 bases unmatched. Here the CDR3 DNA reads TGTGCCAGCAGTATTTGGACTAGCGGGAGTTCCGGGGAGCTGTTTTTT. Translation gives CASSIWTSGSSGELFF.

The rearrangement joins TRBV11-1 to TRBJ1-1; 8 bases are shared with TRBD1. The CDR3 is 19 amino acids. The germline V gene encodes CDR1 SGHAT and CDR2 FQDESV (reference sequence). J was trimmed by 0 bases and V by 1 base; bases with no gene match: 13. CDR3 sequence: CASSLGRLGQAPMNTEAFF. Here the CDR3 DNA reads TGTGCCAGCAGCTTAGGTAGGTTGGGACAGGCTCCCATGAACACTGAAGCTTTCTTT.

The V and J genes are TRBV27 and TRBJ1-1, with D perhaps TRBD1 (6 bases). The CDR3 sequence is 14 residues long. Trimming took 4 bases from V and 3 from J, leaving 12 bases between them. Germline assignment: CDR1 MNHEY and CDR2 SMNVEV (reference sequence). The CDR3, as DNA: TGTGCCAGCAGTTGGGCAGAGGGGGACACTGAAGCTTTCTTT. It encodes CASSWAEGDTEAFF.

J is TRBJ2-3 and V is TRBV7-9; 13 bases are shared with TRBD2. CDR3 length: 17 residues. V trimming: 0 bases; J trimming: 4 bases; junction bases outside the gene matches: 4. Germline V gene lookup returns CDR1 SEHNR and CDR2 FQNEAQ (reference sequence). CDR3 sequence reads: CASSLARGLAGPDTQYF. The CDR3 region has the DNA TGTGCCAGCAGCTTAGCGAGGGGACTAGCGGGACCAGATACGCAGTATTTT.

Points on this clone: Other DNA sequences in the same sample also yield this CDR3. This chain connects TRBV18 to TRBJ2-2, with 9 nucleotides matching TRBD2. Germline-derived CDR1 and CDR2 are KGHSH and LQKENI. This CDR3 is built from 15 residues. V shed 1 base and J 5 bases; nucleotides not matched to a gene: 2. DNA of the CDR3: TGTGCCAGCTCACCACTAGCGGGAGATACCGGGGAGCTGTTTTTT. Residues: CASSPLAGDTGELFF.

This clone was picked up a small number of times. The rearrangement joins TRBV10-3 to TRBJ2-7, with 9 bases lining up with TRBD2. The CDR3 loop spans 16 amino acids. The germline gives CDR1 ENHRY, CDR2 SYGVKD. Trimming at V came to 4 bases and at J to 3 bases, leaving 10 bases not matched to a gene. CDR3 region: CAISVWVAGGYYEQYF. In DNA, the CDR3 is TGTGCCATCAGTGTATGGGTCGCGGGAGGGTACTACGAGCAGTACTTC.

The chain links TRBV27 to TRBJ1-2; 7 positions agree with TRBD1. This CDR3 comprises 14 residues. Germline loops: CDR1 MNHEY, CDR2 SMNVEV (reference sequence). Unmatched junction bases numbered 7, after V lost 2 bases and J lost 7 bases. DNA of the CDR3: TGTGCCAGCAGTTTAACAGGGGCGATGGGTGGCTACACCTTC. Its protein is CASSLTGAMGGYTF.

The V call is TRBV5-4, the J call TRBJ2-5; 10 nucleotides match TRBD1. Germline CDR1 is SGHNT and CDR2 is YYREEE (reference sequence). The junction had 11 bases not matched to a gene; V was cut back by 2 bases and J by 4 bases. This CDR3 is 17 amino acids long. CDR3: CASSLTGQGGSGETQYF. The CDR3 DNA follows: TGTGCCAGCAGCTTAACTGGACAGGGGGGTAGCGGAGAGACCCAGTACTTC.

J is TRBJ2-2 and V is TRBV5-1; tentative D call: TRBD2 (6 bases). The V gene lost 6 bases and the J gene lost 5 bases, with 14 bases spanning the gap. The CDR3 is 14 amino acids. Germline V gene sequence: CDR1 SGHRS, CDR2 YFSETQ. CDR3 nucleotide sequence: TGCGCCAGCAAGGAGGGGTGGATAACCGGGGAGCTGTTTTTT. Its translation is CASKEGWITGELFF.

The chain uses TRBV7-8 and TRBJ2-7; the match to TRBD2 covers 7 bases. Germline CDR1 reads SGHVS; CDR2 reads FQNEAQ. This CDR3 has 16 residues. Losses at the gene ends were 4 bases for V and 6 bases for J; bases not matched to a gene: 15. DNA for the CDR3: TGTGCCAGCAGCTCCTTGACTAGCCTCGGTTTCTCCGAGCAGTACTTC. Translation: CASSSLTSLGFSEQYF. The variable domain in full, with the rest retrieved from reference TRBV7-8 and TRBJ2-7, is GAGVSQSPRYKVAKRGQDVALRCDPISGHVSLFWYQQALGQGPEFLTYFQNEAQLDKSGLPSDRFFAERPEGSVSTLKIQRTQQEDSAVYLCASSSLTSLGFSEQYFGPGTRLTVT.

The chain joins TRBV6-5 to TRBJ1-5; D is possibly TRBD1 (5 bases). Looked up from germline, CDR1 is MNHEY and CDR2 is SVGAGI. The ends were cut back, 6 bases at V and 6 bases at J, with 15 bases in the middle. There are 14 residues in the CDR3. CDR3 coding DNA: TGTGCCAGCAGCCCTCGGGGGACGGGTCAGCCCCAGCATTTT. As protein: CASSPRGTGQPQHF.

The V gene is TRBV4-3, the J gene TRBJ2-7; 10 bases map to TRBD2. Trimming took 0 bases from V and 5 from J; bases not matched to a gene: 7. Germline V CDR1 and CDR2: LGHNA, YSLEER. The length of the CDR3 is 16 residues. The CDR3 DNA follows: TGCGCCAGCAGCCAAGAGGTGCTAGCGGGAGCGGACGAGCAGTACTTC. Its protein product is CASSQEVLAGADEQYF.

CDR3 DNA sequence: TGTGCCAGCAAGGACAGGGCCTACGAGCAGTACTTC. Protein sequence: CASKDRAYEQYF. V is TRBV28 and J is TRBJ2-7; 8 bases line up with TRBD1. Germline CDR1 MDHEN, CDR2 SYDVKM. The CDR3 consists of 12 residues. V was pared by 7 bases and J by 2 bases, with 1 base of the junction left unmatched.

The CDR3: CASRPVGGPLEQYF. CDR3 nucleotide sequence: TGTGCCAGCCGCCCGGTTGGCGGTCCCCTCGAGCAGTACTTC. The J gene is TRBJ2-7, the V gene TRBV27; D is uncertain. Germline assignment: CDR1 MNHEY and CDR2 SMNVEV (reference sequence). Trimming removed 8 bases from V and 6 bases from J, with 20 bases in between. This CDR3 comprises 14 residues.

The chain couples TRBV2 to TRBJ1-4; D might be TRBD1 (5 bases). V lost 6 bases to trimming and J lost 0 bases, with 11 bases between them. The CDR3 totals 15 residues. Per germline, CDR1 SNHLY and CDR2 FYNNEI. This chain's CDR3 is CASSEKTATNEKLFF. The CDR3 nucleotides read TGTGCCAGCAGCGAAAAGACAGCAACTAATGAAAAACTGTTTTTT. Using reference TRBV2 and TRBJ1-4 for the parts outside the CDR3, the full variable domain is EPEVTQTPSHQVTQMGQEVILRCVPISNHLYFYWYRQILGQKVEFLVSFYNNEISEKSEIFDDQFSVERPDGSNFTLKIRSTKLEDSAMYFCASSEKTATNEKLFFGSGTQLSVL.

This chain uses TRBV5-6 with TRBJ1-2; 7 bases align to TRBD1. The V segment lost 1 base and the J segment 4 bases; nucleotides outside the gene matches: 7. The CDR3 runs to 15 residues. CDR1 is SGHDT, CDR2 YYEEEE, per germline. Written as DNA, the CDR3 is TGTGCCAGCAGCTTGCCGTATACAGGGGCCTATGGCTACACCTTC. Encoded protein: CASSLPYTGAYGYTF. Full variable domain (rest looked up from reference TRBV5-6 and TRBJ1-2): DAGVTQSPTHLIKTRGQQVTLRCSPKSGHDTVSWYQQALGQGPQFIFQYYEEEERQRGNFPDRFSGHQFPNYSSELNVNALLLGDSALYLCASSLPYTGAYGYTFGSGTRLTVV.

The rearrangement links TRBV7-3 to TRBJ2-3; 7 positions match TRBD1. Trimming cost V 5 bases and J 3 bases; bases outside gene matches: 14. This CDR3 is 17 amino acids long. Germline-derived CDR1 and CDR2 are SGHTA and FQGTGA. The CDR3 sequence is CASSQISGTDSTDTQYF. CDR3 bases: TGTGCCAGCAGCCAAATATCCGGGACAGACTCTACAGATACGCAGTATTTT.